What follows are 9 T cell receptor beta chains derived from one specimen sequenced in a study of T cell responses to AZD1222 COVID-19 vaccine. Method: immunoSEQ multiplex PCR; TCRdb's copy keeps in-frame clones and lacks some. The sample lists 150,000 to 200,000 clones, 85% to 95% occurring once. The input for sequencing was peripheral blood, taken 28 days after the second AZD1222 dose. The receptors shown here come from an adult who received the AZD1222 COVID-19 vaccine.

V and J are TRBV9 and TRBJ2-1, with TRBD1 as a possible D gene (5 bases). The CDR3 totals 14 residues. Germline CDR1 and CDR2: SGDLS and YYNGEE. V was clipped by 5 bases and J by 1 base, with 10 bases between them. The CDR3 protein is CASRKGQSYNEQFF. The CDR3 nucleotides are TGTGCCAGCAGGAAGGGGCAATCCTACAATGAGCAGTTCTTC.

The rearrangement uses TRBV6-5 and TRBJ1-5; the match to TRBD1 covers 8 bases. The CDR3 has 15 amino acids. Germline V gives CDR1 MNHEY, CDR2 SVGAGI. V lost 5 bases, J lost 3 bases, and 6 bases stayed unmatched. In DNA, the CDR3 is TGTGCCAGCAGTCCCCAGGGGGCGATCAATCAGCCCCAGCATTTT. Protein sequence: CASSPQGAINQPQHF.

This chain joins TRBV7-9 and TRBJ2-3, with D tentatively TRBD2 (6 bases). Germline CDR1 SEHNR, CDR2 FQNEAQ (reference sequence). CDR3 length equals 14 residues. Trimming took off 5 bases at V and 2 bases at J, with 11 bases between the two ends. CDR3 DNA sequence: TGTGCCAGCAGCGCCGGGACTTCCACAGATACGCAGTATTTT. Its translation: CASSAGTSTDTQYF.

V usage is TRBV9 and J usage is TRBJ2-3; TRBD2 matches at 8 bases. The J segment lost 4 bases and the V segment lost 5 bases, leaving 9 bases of the junction unmatched. The CDR3 contains 15 residues. Germline V gives CDR1 SGDLS, CDR2 YYNGEE. The CDR3 protein is CASRDSGNPPDTQYF. The DNA for the CDR3 is TGTGCCAGCAGAGATAGCGGGAACCCACCAGATACGCAGTATTTT.

V gene TRBV9 combines with J gene TRBJ2-1; TRBD2 matches at 8 bases. Germline CDR1 reads SGDLS; CDR2 reads YYNGEE. The CDR3 length is 16 residues. V shed 3 bases, J shed 8 bases, and the junction held 13 bases outside the gene matches. The CDR3 loop reads CASSARTGTRVDEQFF. CDR3 nucleotide sequence: TGTGCCAGCAGCGCTCGAACCGGGACTAGAGTCGATGAGCAGTTCTTC.

The chain recombines TRBV12-3 or TRBV12-4 with TRBJ2-1; D is unclear. The CDR3 is 11 residues long. The V end was cut by 4 bases, the J end by 16 bases, with 14 bases between. CDR3 sequence: CASSSGSRQFF. DNA of the CDR3: TGTGCCAGCAGTTCCGGTTCGAGGCAATTCTTC.

The chain has TRBV7-9 and TRBJ2-5; possibly TRBD1 for D (5 bases). Germline V gene data show CDR1 as SEHNR and CDR2 as FQNEAQ (reference sequence). The V end lost 1 base, the J end lost 2 bases, and 8 bases lay between the germline ends. This CDR3 comprises 14 residues. The DNA for the CDR3 is TGTGCCAGCAGCTTAGGGGGCACACAAGAGACCCAGTACTTC. Its translation is CASSLGGTQETQYF.

This sequence joins TRBV7-9 and TRBJ2-3; no reliable D call. Germline CDR1 and CDR2: SEHNR and FQNEAQ (reference sequence). This CDR3 is built from 13 residues. The germline V and J ends were trimmed by 1 base and 4 bases, with 6 bases remaining between them. CDR3 amino acids: CASSLVQADTQYF. The DNA for the CDR3 is TGTGCCAGCAGCTTAGTCCAGGCAGATACGCAGTATTTT.

The chain joins TRBV11-1 to TRBJ2-3; D unclear. The CDR3 contains 13 residues. Trimming shortened V by 5 bases and J by 9 bases, and 15 bases separated the two germline ends. Germline V lookup: CDR1 SGHAT, CDR2 FQDESV (reference sequence). Written as DNA, the CDR3 is TGTGCCAGCAGCGACATCCCCAGCCTGACGCAGTATTTT. It is translated as CASSDIPSLTQYF. Based on the CDR3 plus reference TRBV11-1 and TRBJ2-3, the full variable domain is EAEVAQSPRYKITEKSQAVAFWCDPISGHATLYWYRQILGQGPELLVQFQDESVVDDSQLPKDRFSAERLKGVDSTLKIQPAELGDSAMYLCASSDIPSLTQYFGPGTRLTVL.